Detailed here is one T cell receptor (beta chain). The data stem from a study of PD-L1 blockade in urothelial cancer. Time point given: pretreatment peripheral blood. Produced via immunoSEQ multiplex PCR; TCRdb's table is partial and in-frame only. The sample yields 100,000 to 150,000 clones, less than 85% seen once. The CDR3 consists of 15 residues. V was cut by 6 bases and J by 4 bases, with 13 bases left in between. CDR1 SNHLY and CDR2 FYNNEI come from the germline V gene. The sequences come from PBMCs, collected around atezolizumab (anti-PD-L1) treatment. J is TRBJ1-6 and V is TRBV2, with TRBD1 as a possible D gene (6 bases). The origin of this receptor is a man aged 50-60 years with urothelial cancer. CDR3 in DNA: TGTGCCAGCAGGGGTACAGGGACGTATAATTCACCCCTCCACTTT. This sequence encodes CASRGTGTYNSPLHF.